The 26 T cell receptor beta chains below were found in one sample sequenced in a study of neurological immune-mediated disorders. TCRdb reanalysed the 5' RACE reads using MiXCR and keeps one entry per CDR3 protein. Here the sample spans about 80,000 distinct CDR3 sequences, roughly 9% being singletons. The specimen was PBMCs. Every receptor here comes from a man aged 50-60 years in good health.

This clonotype was seen at least ten times. The chain employs TRBV6-1 and TRBJ2-2; D not resolved. CDR1 and CDR2 from the germline V gene are MNHNS and SASEGT. Between the trimmed V and J ends, which lost 7 bases and 1 base, there was a span of 13 bases. CDR3 length: 15 amino acids. CDR3 nucleotides: TGTGCCAGCACCCCCCTCGACGGGAACACCGGGGAGCTGTTTTTT. Translated, it gives CASTPLDGNTGELFF.

In this sample, this clonotype turned up many times. The chain is built from TRBV12-3 or TRBV12-4 and TRBJ1-4, with a possible D match to TRBD1 (6 bases). The CDR3 has 16 amino acids. V lost 4 bases and J 7 bases, leaving 19 bases between the germline ends. The CDR3 bases are TGTGCCAGCAGTTCACAGAGGGGAGGGGGAATTGAAAAACTGTTTTTT. Translating it yields CASSSQRGGGIEKLFF.

With respect to this clonotype: This sequence may be a read error, since a much larger clone differs from it by one base. The V gene is TRBV6-2 or TRBV6-3, the J gene TRBJ2-2, with D hard to call. The germline V gene has CDR1 MNHEY and CDR2 SVGEGT. This CDR3 is built from 17 residues. CDR3 in DNA: TGTGCCAGCAGTTACCCAAGCTTAGGGTCGGGCACCGTGGAGCTGTTTTTT. This encodes CASSYPSLGSGTVELFF.

This clonotype was seen repeatedly, ten times or more. V gene TRBV4-1 combines with J gene TRBJ2-2; D unresolved. CDR1 is MGHRA and CDR2 is YSYEKL in the germline V gene. The CDR3 is made up of 17 amino acids. V was shortened by 0 bases and J by 2 bases, with 13 bases between the two germline ends. The CDR3 nucleotides read TGCGCCAGCAGCCAAGAGCGATCGCCCCTAAACACCGGGGAGCTGTTTTTT. It specifies CASSQERSPLNTGELFF.

There are many counts of this clonotype. The rearrangement links TRBV12-3 or TRBV12-4 to TRBJ1-5; perhaps TRBD1 as D (6 bases). Trimming left V 5 bases short and J 4 bases short, with 9 bases between. The CDR3 length is 13 residues. The CDR3 bases are TGTGCCAGCAGTGAACAGGGAAATCAGCCCCAGCATTTT. Residues: CASSEQGNQPQHF.

This clonotype was observed many times. The genes are TRBV10-3 and TRBJ2-7, with 9 positions matching TRBD1. From germline, CDR1 is ENHRY and CDR2 SYGVKD. The CDR3 sequence is 16 residues long. Trimming took 6 bases from V and 3 from J; bases not matched to a gene: 12. For the CDR3, the DNA is TGTGCCATCAGCCTGGACCCCGGGACAGGGCACTACGAGCAGTACTTC. Translated: CAISLDPGTGHYEQYF.

Many counts were recorded for this clonotype. The V call is TRBV28, the J call TRBJ1-5; 10 bases align to TRBD1. Losses at the gene ends were 6 bases for V and 7 bases for J; bases not matched to a gene: 12. Germline V gene lookup returns CDR1 MDHEN and CDR2 SYDVKM. CDR3 size: 16 residues. CDR3 sequence: CASSAETGGYGQPQHF. Written as DNA, the CDR3 is TGTGCCAGCAGCGCTGAGACAGGGGGCTATGGACAGCCCCAGCATTTT.

This clonotype was seen only a few times. This rearrangement joins TRBV14 to TRBJ2-1; D possibly corresponds to TRBD1 (5 bases). V was trimmed by 3 bases and J by 2 bases, leaving 11 bases between them. CDR3 length: 15 amino acids. CDR1 and CDR2 (germline): SGHDN, FVKESK. Here the CDR3 reads CASSHQGTPYNEQFF. The CDR3 DNA is TGTGCCAGCAGCCACCAGGGCACCCCCTACAATGAGCAGTTCTTC.

This clonotype has ten or more counts. The chain has TRBV6-5 and TRBJ1-5; TRBD1 matches 12 bases. The CDR3 has 15 residues. Germline V gene data show CDR1 as MNHEY and CDR2 as SVGAGI. The trim removed 6 bases at V and 4 bases at J, leaving 4 bases unmatched. The CDR3 nucleotides are TGTGCCAGCAGGGGGACAGGGGGCGCGAATCAGCCCCAGCATTTT. The encoded protein is CASRGTGGANQPQHF.

The DNA for the CDR3 is TGCAGTGCTAGAGCTGGGGGACTAGGGACCTACGAGCAGTACTTC. Protein product: CSARAGGLGTYEQYF. The chain couples TRBV20-1 to TRBJ2-7, with TRBD2 matching 8 bases. The CDR3 length is 15 residues. Trimming took 1 base from V and 2 from J; bases not matched to a gene: 7. Germline CDR1 reads DFQATT; CDR2 reads SNEGSKA (reference sequence).

The sample holds many counts of this clonotype. This CDR3 reads CASSYPGGSMGNQPQHF. For the CDR3, the DNA is TGTGCCAGCAGCTACCCTGGGGGGTCGATGGGCAATCAGCCCCAGCATTTT. The chain recombines TRBV7-2 with TRBJ1-5, with a tentative D call TRBD1 (5 bases). This CDR3 has 17 residues. The V and J ends lost 4 bases and 2 bases respectively, with 18 bases between them. The V gene's germline CDR1 is SGHTA and CDR2 FQGNSA.

This clonotype was recorded many times. The rearrangement joins TRBV7-9 to TRBJ2-6; D ambiguous. Per the germline V gene, CDR1 is SEHNR and CDR2 is FQNEAQ (reference sequence). V dropped 3 bases and J dropped 4 bases, with 4 bases sitting between them. The CDR3 is 13 amino acids. This CDR3 reads CASSFEGANVLTF. Written as DNA, the CDR3 is TGTGCCAGCAGCTTCGAGGGGGCCAACGTCCTGACTTTC.

For this clonotype: One base away lies a much larger clone, so this may be a sequencing read error. Lacking the conserved final phenylalanine or tryptophan, this CDR3 likely reflects a read error. This rearrangement joins TRBV28 to TRBJ2-5; maybe TRBD2 (6 bases). Trimming cost V 2 bases and J 4 bases, with 14 bases left between them. CDR1 MDHEN and CDR2 SYDVKM come from the germline V gene. The CDR3 covers 15 residues. The CDR3: CASSLNLGGRETQYL. CDR3 nucleotide sequence: TGTGCCAGCAGTTTAAATTTGGGGGGAAGAGAGACCCAGTACTTA.

This clonotype was recorded at least ten times. The chain joins TRBV29-1 to TRBJ2-2, with 7 bases fitting TRBD2. J lost 5 bases, V lost 3 bases, and 9 bases had no gene match. Germline CDR1 SQVTM, CDR2 ANQGSEA. The CDR3 totals 15 residues. The CDR3 nucleotides are TGCAGCGTTGACTTGGGCGGGAGTTTTACCGGGGAGCTGTTTTTT. It encodes CSVDLGGSFTGELFF.

In this sample, this clonotype turned up many times. This chain connects TRBV10-3 to TRBJ1-5; 7 bases match TRBD1. CDR3 length: 14 residues. In germline, CDR1 is ENHRY, CDR2 SYGVKD. V shed 11 bases, J shed 1 base, and the junction held 8 bases outside the gene matches. This CDR3 is CAAKGAGSNQPQHF. The CDR3 DNA reads TGTGCCGCCAAGGGGGCAGGGAGCAATCAGCCCCAGCATTTT.

This clonotype was counted ten times or more. The V and J genes are TRBV6-2 or TRBV6-3 and TRBJ2-3, with a tentative D call TRBD1 (5 bases). V lost 5 bases to trimming and J lost 5 bases, with 11 bases between them. This CDR3 is built from 13 residues. Per the germline V gene, CDR1 is MNHEY and CDR2 is SVGEGT. CDR3 residues: CASSRQTVDTQYF. CDR3 DNA sequence: TGTGCCAGCAGTCGGCAGACAGTAGATACGCAGTATTTT.

This clonotype was counted at least ten times. The genes are TRBV7-2 and TRBJ2-7; the match to TRBD2 covers 9 bases. J was trimmed by 7 bases and V by 1 base; bases with no gene match: 8. The CDR3 has 15 amino acids. Germline V gene lookup returns CDR1 SGHTA and CDR2 FQGNSA. DNA of the CDR3: TGTGCCAGCAGCTTAGGGGCTAGCGGGGCCCGGGAGCAGTACTTC. Translated: CASSLGASGAREQYF.

This clonotype came up many times. The chain links TRBV20-1 to TRBJ2-4; 7 nucleotides agree with TRBD1. Germline CDR1 is DFQATT and CDR2 is SNEGSKA (reference sequence). The CDR3 is 13 residues long. J was trimmed by 1 base and V by 6 bases; bases with no gene match: 3. This CDR3 is CSAATGAKNIQYF. The CDR3 nucleotides read TGCAGTGCCGCGACAGGGGCCAAAAACATTCAGTACTTC.

This clonotype has at least ten counts. The gene calls are TRBV7-2 and TRBJ2-1, with 12 bases matching TRBD2. The CDR3 is 17 residues long. The V gene end was trimmed by 2 bases and the J gene end by 7 bases; junction bases not matched to a gene: 9. CDR1 SGHTA and CDR2 FQGNSA come from the germline V gene. CDR3 nucleotides: TGTGCCAGCAGCTTATACCTCGGACTAGCGGGAAAGAATGAGCAGTTCTTC. The encoded protein is CASSLYLGLAGKNEQFF.

The J gene is TRBJ1-3, the V gene TRBV3-1, with a tentative D call TRBD1 (5 bases). Trimming removed 8 bases from V and 2 bases from J, with 16 bases in between. CDR3 length equals 15 residues. From germline, CDR1 is LGHDT and CDR2 YNNKEL (reference sequence). CDR3 nucleotides: TGTGCCAGCCCTCCGGCAGGGTTCGCTGGAAACACCATATATTTT. Its protein product is CASPPAGFAGNTIYF. Drawing the rest from reference TRBV3-1 and TRBJ1-3, the complete variable domain is DTAVSQTPKYLVTQMGNDKSIKCEQNLGHDTMYWYKQDSKKFLKIMFSYNNKELIINETVPNRFSPKSPDKAHLNLHINSLELGDSAVYFCASPPAGFAGNTIYFGEGSWLTVV.

The chain recombines TRBV7-9 with TRBJ1-4, with a tentative D call TRBD1 (6 bases). Germline V gives CDR1 SEHNR, CDR2 FQNEAQ (reference sequence). The CDR3 consists of 14 residues. Trimming cost V 3 bases and J 6 bases, with 11 bases left between them. The DNA for the CDR3 is TGTGCCAGCAGCTTTCAGGGGCGTGATGAAAAACTGTTTTTT. It yields the protein CASSFQGRDEKLFF. Variable domain in full (rest from reference TRBV7-9 and TRBJ1-4): DTGVSQNPRHKITKRGQNVTFRCDPISEHNRLYWYRQTLGQGPEFLTYFQNEAQLEKSRLLSDRFSAERPKGSFSTLEIQRTEQGDSAMYLCASSFQGRDEKLFFGSGTQLSVL.

In this sample, this clonotype turned up many times. The rearrangement joins TRBV7-2 to TRBJ1-6; 10 bases map to TRBD1. Germline CDR1 reads SGHTA; CDR2 reads FQGNSA. V gave up 2 bases and J gave up 7 bases; unmatched junction bases: 5. The CDR3 runs 16 residues. The CDR3 here is CASSLQGTGVNSPLHF. For the CDR3, the DNA is TGTGCCAGCAGCTTACAGGGGACAGGGGTAAATTCACCCCTCCACTTT.

As to this clonotype: One end of the junction is discordant with germline, which a read error may explain. V gene TRBV25-1 combines with J gene TRBJ2-5; tentatively, D is TRBD2 (5 bases). CDR1 and CDR2 (germline): MGHDK, SYGVNS. The CDR3 is made up of 16 amino acids. The CDR3 loop is CASSAPRGSSQETQDF. As DNA, the CDR3 is TGTGCCAGCAGTGCGCCCCGGGGATCCTCTCAAGAGACCCAGGACTTC. Variable domain in full (rest from reference TRBV25-1 and TRBJ2-5): EADIYQTPRYLVIGTGKKITLECSQTMGHDKMYWYQQDPGMELHLIHYSYGVNSTEKGDLSSESTVSRIRTEHFPLTLESARPSHTSQYLCASSAPRGSSQETQDFGPGTRLLVL.

This clonotype was observed at least ten times. V gene TRBV5-1 combines with J gene TRBJ2-3; 7 positions agree with TRBD1. Germline CDR1 and CDR2: SGHRS and YFSETQ. The CDR3 covers 16 residues. The V segment lost 4 bases and the J segment 2 bases; nucleotides outside the gene matches: 10. This chain's CDR3 is CASSIPGTDDTDTQYF. The CDR3 nucleotides read TGCGCCAGCAGCATACCCGGGACAGACGACACAGATACGCAGTATTTT.

There are many counts of this clonotype. The chain links TRBV27 to TRBJ2-1; 9 bases are a match to TRBD1. The CDR3 is made up of 15 amino acids. The ends lost 4 bases at V and 4 bases at J; junction bases unmatched: 5. CDR1 is MNHEY, CDR2 SMNVEV, per germline (reference sequence). The CDR3 sequence: CASSWTGANYNEQFF. The CDR3, as DNA: TGTGCCAGCAGTTGGACAGGGGCGAATTACAATGAGCAGTTCTTC.

This clonotype was found many times. This chain links TRBV28 with TRBJ2-7; 9 bases fit TRBD1. Germline-derived CDR1 and CDR2 are MDHEN and SYDVKM. Trimming at V came to 4 bases and at J to 5 bases, leaving 9 bases not matched to a gene. CDR3 length: 15 residues. The CDR3 loop is CASSSSPDRGHEQYF. The CDR3 nucleotides are TGTGCCAGCAGTTCCTCCCCGGACAGGGGCCACGAGCAGTACTTC.